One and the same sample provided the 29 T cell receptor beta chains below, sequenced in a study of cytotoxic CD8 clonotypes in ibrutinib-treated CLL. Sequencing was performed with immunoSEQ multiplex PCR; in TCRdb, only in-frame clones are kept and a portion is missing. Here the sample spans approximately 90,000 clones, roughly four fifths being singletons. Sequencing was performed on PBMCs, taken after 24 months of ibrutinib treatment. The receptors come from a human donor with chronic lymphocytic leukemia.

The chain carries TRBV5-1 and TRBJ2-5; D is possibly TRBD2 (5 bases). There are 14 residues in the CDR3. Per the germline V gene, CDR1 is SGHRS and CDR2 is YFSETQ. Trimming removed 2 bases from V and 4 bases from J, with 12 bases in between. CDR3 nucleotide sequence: TGCGCCAGCAGCTTAGCCGAGACTATAGAGACCCAGTACTTC. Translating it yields CASSLAETIETQYF.

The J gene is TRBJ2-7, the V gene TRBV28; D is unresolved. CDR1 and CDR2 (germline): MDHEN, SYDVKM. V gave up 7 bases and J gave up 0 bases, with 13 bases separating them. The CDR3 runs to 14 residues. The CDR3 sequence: CASKRQKSSYEQYF. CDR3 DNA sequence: TGTGCCAGCAAACGACAAAAAAGCTCCTACGAGCAGTACTTC. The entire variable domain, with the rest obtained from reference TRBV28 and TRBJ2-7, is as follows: DVKVTQSSRYLVKRTGEKVFLECVQDMDHENMFWYRQDPGLGLRLIYFSYDVKMKEKGDIPEGYSVSREKKERFSLILESASTNQTSMYLCASKRQKSSYEQYFGPGTRLTVT.

The CDR3 DNA reads TGCGCCAGCAGCCGTACCCCTAGCCCCGATCAGCCCCAGCATTTT. Amino acids: CASSRTPSPDQPQHF. V gene TRBV4-1 combines with J gene TRBJ1-5; the D is unclear. CDR3 size: 15 residues. Germline CDR1 MGHRA, CDR2 YSYEKL. The V end lost 4 bases, the J end lost 5 bases, and 15 bases lay between the germline ends.

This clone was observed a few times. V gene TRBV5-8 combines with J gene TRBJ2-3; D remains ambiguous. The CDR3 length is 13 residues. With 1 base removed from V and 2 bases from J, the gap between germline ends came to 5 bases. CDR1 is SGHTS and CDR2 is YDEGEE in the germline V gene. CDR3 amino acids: CASSLRDTDTQYF. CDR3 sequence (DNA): TGTGCCAGCAGCTTGAGAGACACAGATACGCAGTATTTT.

CDR3 in amino acids: CASSLPTGRRETQYF. CDR3 coding DNA: TGCGCCAGCAGCTTACCTACAGGGCGGCGCGAGACCCAGTACTTC. The V gene is TRBV5-1, the J gene TRBJ2-5; tentative D call: TRBD1 (6 bases). With 2 bases removed from V and 5 bases from J, the gap between germline ends came to 16 bases. This CDR3 has 15 residues. Germline-derived CDR1 and CDR2 are SGHRS and YFSETQ.

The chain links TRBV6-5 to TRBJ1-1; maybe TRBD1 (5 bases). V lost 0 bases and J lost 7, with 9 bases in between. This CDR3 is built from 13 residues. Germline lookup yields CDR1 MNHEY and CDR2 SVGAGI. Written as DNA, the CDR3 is TGTGCCAGCAGTTACTCAGGAGGGGATGAAGCTTTCTTT. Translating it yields CASSYSGGDEAFF.

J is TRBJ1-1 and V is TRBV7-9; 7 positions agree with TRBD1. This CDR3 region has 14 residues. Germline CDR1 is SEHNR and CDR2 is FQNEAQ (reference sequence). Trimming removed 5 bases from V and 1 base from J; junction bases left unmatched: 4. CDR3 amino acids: CASSTQGKNTEAFF. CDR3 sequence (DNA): TGTGCCAGCAGCACACAGGGGAAGAACACTGAAGCTTTCTTT.

CDR3 sequence reads: CASSQTSGSRHEQFF. CDR3 nucleotide sequence: TGTGCCAGCAGTCAGACTAGCGGGAGCCGCCATGAGCAGTTCTTC. V usage is TRBV27 and J usage is TRBJ2-1; 12 bases are shared with TRBD2. The V and J ends lost 5 bases and 8 bases, in that order; junction bases with no gene match: 7. This CDR3 comprises 15 residues. Germline-derived CDR1 and CDR2 are MNHEY and SMNVEV (reference sequence).

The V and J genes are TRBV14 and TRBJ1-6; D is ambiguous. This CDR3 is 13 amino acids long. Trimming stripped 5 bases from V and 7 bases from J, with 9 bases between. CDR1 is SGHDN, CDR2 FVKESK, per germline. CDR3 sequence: CASSSHGNSPLHF. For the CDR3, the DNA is TGTGCCAGCAGCTCCCACGGAAATTCACCCCTCCACTTT.

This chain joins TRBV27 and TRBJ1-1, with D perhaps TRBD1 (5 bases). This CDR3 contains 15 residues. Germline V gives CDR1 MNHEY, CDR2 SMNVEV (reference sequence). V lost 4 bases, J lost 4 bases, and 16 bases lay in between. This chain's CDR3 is CASSYEGRTGTEAFF. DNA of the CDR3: TGTGCCAGCAGTTACGAGGGGCGAACGGGCACTGAAGCTTTCTTT.

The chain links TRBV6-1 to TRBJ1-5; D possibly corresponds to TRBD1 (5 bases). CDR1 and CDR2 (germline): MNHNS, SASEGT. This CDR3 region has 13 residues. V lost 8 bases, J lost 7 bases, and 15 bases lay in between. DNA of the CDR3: TGTGCCAGCTCGGTTACACGGGGCCAGCCCCAGCATTTT. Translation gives CASSVTRGQPQHF.

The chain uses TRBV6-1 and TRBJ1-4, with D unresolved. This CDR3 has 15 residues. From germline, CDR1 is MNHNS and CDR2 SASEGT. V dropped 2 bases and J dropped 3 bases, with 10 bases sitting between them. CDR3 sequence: CASSEHSGSNEKLFF. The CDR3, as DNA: TGTGCCAGCAGTGAACATTCGGGGTCTAATGAAAAACTGTTTTTT.

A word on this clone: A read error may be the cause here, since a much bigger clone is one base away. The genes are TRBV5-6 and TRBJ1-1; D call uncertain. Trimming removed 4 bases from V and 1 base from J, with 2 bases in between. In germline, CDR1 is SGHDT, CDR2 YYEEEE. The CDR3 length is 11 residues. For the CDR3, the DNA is TGTGCCAGCAGCAAGAACACTGAAGCTTTCTTT. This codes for CASSKNTEAFF.

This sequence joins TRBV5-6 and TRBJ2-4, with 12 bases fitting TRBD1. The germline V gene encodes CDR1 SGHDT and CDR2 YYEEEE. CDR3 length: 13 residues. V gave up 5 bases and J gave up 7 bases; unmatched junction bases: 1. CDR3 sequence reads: CASRGQGANIQYF. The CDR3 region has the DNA TGTGCCAGCAGGGGACAGGGGGCGAACATTCAGTACTTC.

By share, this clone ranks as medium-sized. CDR3 DNA: TGTGCCAGCAGTTTATCCCGAACTACATCGGACCAGCCCCAGCATTTT. Its translation: CASSLSRTTSDQPQHF. V gene TRBV27 combines with J gene TRBJ1-5; D gene uncertain. The CDR3 is made up of 16 amino acids. V was shortened by 0 bases and J by 7 bases, with 16 bases between the two germline ends. Germline assignment: CDR1 MNHEY and CDR2 SMNVEV (reference sequence).

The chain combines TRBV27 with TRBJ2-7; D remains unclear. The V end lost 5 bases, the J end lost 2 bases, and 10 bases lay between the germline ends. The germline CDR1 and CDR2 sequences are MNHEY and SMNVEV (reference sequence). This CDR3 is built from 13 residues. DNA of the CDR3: TGTGCCAGCAGTGTAGGGAACACCTACGAGCAGTACTTC. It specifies CASSVGNTYEQYF.

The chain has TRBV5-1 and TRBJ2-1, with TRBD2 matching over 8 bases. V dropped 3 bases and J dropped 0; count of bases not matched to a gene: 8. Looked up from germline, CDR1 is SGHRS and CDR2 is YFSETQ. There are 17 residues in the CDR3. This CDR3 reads CASSSTTSGGSYNEQFF. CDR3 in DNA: TGCGCCAGCAGCTCGACAACTAGCGGAGGCTCCTACAATGAGCAGTTCTTC.

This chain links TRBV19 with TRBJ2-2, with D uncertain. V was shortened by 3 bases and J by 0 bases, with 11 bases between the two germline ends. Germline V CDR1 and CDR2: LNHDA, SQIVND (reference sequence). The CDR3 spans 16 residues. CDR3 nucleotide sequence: TGTGCCAGTAGTATTCCGGGCGGCACGAACACCGGGGAGCTGTTTTTT. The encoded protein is CASSIPGGTNTGELFF.

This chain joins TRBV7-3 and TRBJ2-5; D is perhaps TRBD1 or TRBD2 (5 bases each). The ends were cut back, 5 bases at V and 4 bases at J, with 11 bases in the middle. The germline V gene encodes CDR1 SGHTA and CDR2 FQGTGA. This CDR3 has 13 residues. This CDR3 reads CASSPRGGETQYF. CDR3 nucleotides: TGTGCCAGCAGCCCGAGGGGTGGAGAGACCCAGTACTTC.

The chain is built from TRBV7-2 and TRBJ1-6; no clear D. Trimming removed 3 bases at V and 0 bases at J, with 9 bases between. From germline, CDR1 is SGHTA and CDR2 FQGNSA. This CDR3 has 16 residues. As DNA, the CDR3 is TGTGCCAGCAGCTTTAGGTCGAGCTCCTATAATTCACCCCTCCACTTT. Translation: CASSFRSSSYNSPLHF. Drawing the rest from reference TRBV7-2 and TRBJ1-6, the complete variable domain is GAGVSQSPSNKVTEKGKDVELRCDPISGHTALYWYRQSLGQGLEFLIYFQGNSAPDKSGLPSDRFSAERTGGSVSTLTIQRTQQEDSAVYLCASSFRSSSYNSPLHFGNGTRLTVT.

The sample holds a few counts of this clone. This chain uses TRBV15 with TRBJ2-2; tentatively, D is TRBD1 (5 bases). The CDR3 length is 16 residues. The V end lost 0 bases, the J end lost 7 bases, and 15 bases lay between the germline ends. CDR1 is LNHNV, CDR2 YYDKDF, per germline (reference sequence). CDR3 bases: TGTGCCACCAGCAGAGATCCGCCAGGGAACGTCGGGGAGCTGTTTTTT. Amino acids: CATSRDPPGNVGELFF.

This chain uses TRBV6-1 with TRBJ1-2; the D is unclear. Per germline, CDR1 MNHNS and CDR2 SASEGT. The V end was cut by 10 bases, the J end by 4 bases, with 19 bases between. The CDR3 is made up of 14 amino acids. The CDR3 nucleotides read TGTGCCACCAATGTGGGAGACGGATTCTATGGCTACACCTTC. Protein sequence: CATNVGDGFYGYTF.

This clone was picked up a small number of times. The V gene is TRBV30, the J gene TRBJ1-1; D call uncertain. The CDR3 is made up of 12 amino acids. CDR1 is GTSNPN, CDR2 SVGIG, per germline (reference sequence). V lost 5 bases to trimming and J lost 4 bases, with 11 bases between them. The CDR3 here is CAWALLGTEAFF. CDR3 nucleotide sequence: TGTGCCTGGGCCCTATTGGGCACTGAAGCTTTCTTT.

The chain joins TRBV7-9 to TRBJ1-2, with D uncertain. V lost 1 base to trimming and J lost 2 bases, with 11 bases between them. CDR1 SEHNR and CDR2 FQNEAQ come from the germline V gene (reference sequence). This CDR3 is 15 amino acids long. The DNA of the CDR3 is TGTGCCAGCAGCTTAGTGTCAGGAACGAACTATGGCTACACCTTC. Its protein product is CASSLVSGTNYGYTF.

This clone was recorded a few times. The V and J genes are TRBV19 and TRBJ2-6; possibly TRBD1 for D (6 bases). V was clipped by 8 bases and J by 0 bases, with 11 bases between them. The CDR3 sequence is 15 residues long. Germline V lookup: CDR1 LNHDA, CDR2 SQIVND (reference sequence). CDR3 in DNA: TGTGCCAGTCGTGGACAGAACTCTGGGGCCAACGTCCTGACTTTC. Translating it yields CASRGQNSGANVLTF.

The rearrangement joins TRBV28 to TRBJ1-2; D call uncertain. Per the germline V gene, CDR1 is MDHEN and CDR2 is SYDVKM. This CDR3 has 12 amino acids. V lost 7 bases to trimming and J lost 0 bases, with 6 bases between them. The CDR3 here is CASNPTNYGYTF. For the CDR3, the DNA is TGTGCCAGCAACCCAACTAACTATGGCTACACCTTC.

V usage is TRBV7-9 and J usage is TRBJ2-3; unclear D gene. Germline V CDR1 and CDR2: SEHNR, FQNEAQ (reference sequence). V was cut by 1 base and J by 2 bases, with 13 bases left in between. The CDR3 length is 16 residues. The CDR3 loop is CASSLVGRSYTDTQYF. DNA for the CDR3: TGTGCCAGCAGCTTAGTAGGCAGGAGCTACACAGATACGCAGTATTTT.

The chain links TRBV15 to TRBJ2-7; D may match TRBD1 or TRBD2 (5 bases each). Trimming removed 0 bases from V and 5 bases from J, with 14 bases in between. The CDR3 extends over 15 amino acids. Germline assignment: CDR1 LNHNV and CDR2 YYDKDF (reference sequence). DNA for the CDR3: TGTGCCACCAGCAGAGAGGGACGGCCTAGCAACGAGCAGTACTTC. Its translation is CATSREGRPSNEQYF.

CDR3 bases: TGTGCCTGGAGGAGGACAACCGGGACCCCCTACGAGCAGTACTTC. This encodes CAWRRTTGTPYEQYF. The chain carries TRBV30 and TRBJ2-7; perhaps D is TRBD1 or TRBD2 (5 bases each). CDR3 size: 15 residues. Germline CDR1 GTSNPN, CDR2 SVGIG (reference sequence). V gave up 3 bases and J gave up 2 bases, with 17 bases separating them.